A selection of T cell receptor beta chains follows, all from one sample in a study of blood T cell repertoires in COVID-19. Method: immunoSEQ multiplex PCR; TCRdb's copy keeps in-frame clones and lacks some. The sample records approximately 230,000 clones, 65% to 90% being singletons. Sequenced input: PBMCs or T cells enriched from blood (not recorded which). The receptors here all came from a man aged 18 to 30 who had recovered from COVID-19. CDR3s include the opening cysteine and the closing phenylalanine or tryptophan. The D gene is left open where the match is weak. Expanded clones get a size class; other rows say once, few or many, or leave the size out.

CDR3: CASSEALLSSREQYF; DNA: TGTGCCAGCAGTGAAGCGTTGCTTTCGTCGAGGGAGCAGTACTTC; size: -; V: TRBV2; D: -; J: TRBJ2-7
CDR3: CAWTLDRAGEAFF; DNA: TGTGCCTGGACCCTAGACAGGGCGGGCGAAGCTTTCTTT; size: -; V: TRBV30; D: TRBD1; J: TRBJ1-1
CDR3: CASSSHFEQYF; DNA: TGTGCCAGCAGCTCCCACTTCGAGCAGTACTTC; size: -; V: TRBV28; D: -; J: TRBJ2-7
CDR3: CAIQGAYGYTF; DNA: TGCGCCATACAGGGGGCCTATGGCTACACCTTC; size: -; V: TRBV23-1; D: TRBD1; J: TRBJ1-2
CDR3: CASSLIRGEQFF; DNA: TGTGCCAGCAGCTTAATCCGGGGTGAGCAGTTCTTC; size: -; V: TRBV7-9; D: -; J: TRBJ2-1
CDR3: CASRTGGDGEKLFF; DNA: TGCGCCAGCAGGACAGGGGGCGACGGTGAAAAACTGTTTTTT; size: -; V: TRBV5-1; D: TRBD1; J: TRBJ1-4
CDR3: CASSSGSSYEQYF; DNA: TGTGCCAGCAGTTCCGGGAGTTCCTACGAGCAGTACTTC; size: -; V: TRBV28; D: -; J: TRBJ2-7
CDR3: CASSLIPSGGAGELFF; DNA: TGTGCCAGCAGCTTAATTCCAAGCGGGGGGGCCGGGGAGCTGTTTTTT; size: -; V: TRBV7-2; D: TRBD2; J: TRBJ2-2
CDR3: CASSPWTGSGNTIYF; DNA: TGTGCCAGCAGCCCCTGGACAGGCTCTGGAAACACCATATATTTT; size: -; V: TRBV7-8; D: TRBD1; J: TRBJ1-3
CDR3: CASSLQLSGANVLTF; DNA: TGCGCCAGCAGCTTACAGCTCTCTGGGGCCAACGTCCTGACTTTC; size: -; V: TRBV5-1; D: -; J: TRBJ2-6
CDR3: CASSVGRAKVQETQYF; DNA: TGTGCCAGCAGCGTAGGCAGGGCAAAGGTCCAAGAGACCCAGTACTTC; size: -; V: TRBV9; D: -; J: TRBJ2-5
CDR3: CASSSSTDTQYF; DNA: TGTGCCAGCAGCTCGAGCACAGATACGCAGTATTTT; size: -; V: TRBV5-6; D: -; J: TRBJ2-3
CDR3: CASSPSVYHGNEQFF; DNA: TGTGCCAGCAGCCCATCAGTATACCACGGGAATGAGCAGTTCTTC; size: -; V: TRBV27; D: -; J: TRBJ2-1
CDR3: CASSLLTVGELFF; DNA: TGTGCCAGCAGTTTATTAACGGTCGGGGAGCTGTTTTTT; size: few; V: TRBV27; D: -; J: TRBJ2-2
CDR3: CASSENRGTRRNIQYF; DNA: TGTGCCAGCAGTGAAAACAGGGGGACCCGGAGAAACATTCAGTACTTC; size: -; V: TRBV6-1; D: TRBD1; J: TRBJ2-4
CDR3: CASSRDRGGTDTQYF; DNA: TGTGCCAGCAGTCGGGACAGGGGGGGCACAGATACGCAGTATTTT; size: -; V: TRBV6-5; D: TRBD1; J: TRBJ2-3
CDR3: CASSPKLDGKLFF; DNA: TGTGCCAGCTCACCTAAGCTCGATGGAAAACTGTTTTTT; size: -; V: TRBV18; D: -; J: TRBJ1-4
CDR3: CASGLERGNGYTF; DNA: TGTGCTAGTGGTTTGGAAAGAGGGAATGGCTACACCTTC; size: -; V: TRBV12-5; D: -; J: TRBJ1-2
CDR3: CASSRGRGGSRYEQYF; DNA: TGTGCCAGCAGCCGAGGGCGGGGCGGGAGTAGGTACGAGCAGTACTTC; size: -; V: TRBV11-2; D: TRBD2; J: TRBJ2-7
CDR3: CASSPTVPNYGYTF; DNA: TGTGCCAGCTCACCCACAGTTCCTAACTATGGCTACACCTTC; size: -; V: TRBV18; D: -; J: TRBJ1-2
CDR3: CASSIPGQPQHF; DNA: TGTGCCAGTAGTATCCCGGGTCAGCCCCAGCATTTT; size: -; V: TRBV19; D: -; J: TRBJ1-5
CDR3: CASSQDLRQGQYF; DNA: TGTGCCAGCAGCCAAGACTTAAGACAGGGGCAGTACTTC; size: -; V: TRBV3-1/TRBV3-2; D: TRBD1; J: TRBJ2-7
CDR3: CASSLEGDRTSYTF; DNA: TGTGCCAGCAGCTTAGAGGGGGACAGAACCAGCTACACCTTC; size: -; V: TRBV7-9; D: TRBD1; J: TRBJ1-2
CDR3: CASRLGANYGYTF; DNA: TGTGCCAGCAGGTTGGGAGCTAACTATGGCTACACCTTC; size: -; V: TRBV12-3/TRBV12-4; D: -; J: TRBJ1-2
CDR3: CATRSGTSIATDTQYF; DNA: TGTGCCACCAGGTCAGGGACTTCGATCGCCACAGATACGCAGTATTTT; size: -; V: TRBV24-1; D: -; J: TRBJ2-3
CDR3: CASSLAAGAGKEQYF; DNA: TGCGCCAGCAGCTTGGCGGCTGGGGCTGGGAAAGAGCAGTACTTC; size: few; V: TRBV5-1; D: -; J: TRBJ2-7
CDR3: CASSQKTGLYGYTF; DNA: TGTGCCAGCAGCCAAAAGACAGGACTTTATGGCTACACCTTC; size: -; V: TRBV3-1/TRBV3-2; D: -; J: TRBJ1-2
CDR3: CASSYGQRRTSNYNEQFF; DNA: TGTGCCAGCAGCTACGGACAACGACGGACTAGCAACTACAATGAGCAGTTCTTC; size: -; V: TRBV13; D: TRBD2; J: TRBJ2-1
CDR3: CASSSPRTAAGELFF; DNA: TGTGCCAGCAGCTCCCCCCGGACAGCAGCCGGGGAGCTGTTTTTT; size: -; V: TRBV11-3; D: -; J: TRBJ2-2
CDR3: CASSIAAEQFF; DNA: TGTGCCAGTAGTATCGCGGCCGAGCAGTTCTTC; size: -; V: TRBV19; D: -; J: TRBJ2-1
CDR3: CASSHGITYEQYF; DNA: TGCGCCAGCAGCCACGGGATAACTTACGAGCAGTACTTC; size: -; V: TRBV4-1; D: -; J: TRBJ2-7
CDR3: CASSYRLTGGQETQYF; DNA: TGTGCCAGCAGCTACCGCTTGACAGGGGGCCAAGAGACCCAGTACTTC; size: -; V: TRBV3-1/TRBV3-2; D: TRBD1; J: TRBJ2-5
CDR3: CASSAGTSGIDTQYF; DNA: TGTGCCAGCAGCGCCGGGACTAGCGGGATAGATACGCAGTATTTT; size: -; V: TRBV9; D: TRBD2; J: TRBJ2-3
CDR3: CATSTPGASYNEQFF; DNA: TGTGCCACCAGCACCCCAGGGGCCTCCTACAATGAGCAGTTCTTC; size: once; V: TRBV15; D: -; J: TRBJ2-1
CDR3: CASSELLAGNREQYF; DNA: TGTGCCAGCAGTGAATTGCTAGCGGGGAATAGGGAGCAGTACTTC; size: -; V: TRBV2; D: TRBD2; J: TRBJ2-7
CDR3: CASSLVPRVGYTF; DNA: TGTGCCAGCAGCTTGGTTCCCCGGGTTGGCTACACCTTC; size: -; V: TRBV5-8; D: -; J: TRBJ1-2
CDR3: CAISPDSNQPQHF; DNA: TGTGCCATCAGTCCAGATAGCAATCAGCCCCAGCATTTT; size: -; V: TRBV10-3; D: -; J: TRBJ1-5
CDR3: CASSSGAGANVLTF; DNA: TGTGCCAGCTCATCGGGGGCTGGGGCCAACGTCCTGACTTTC; size: -; V: TRBV18; D: -; J: TRBJ2-6
CDR3: CASRGLATYNEQFF; DNA: TGTGCCAGCCGTGGACTAGCAACCTACAATGAGCAGTTCTTC; size: -; V: TRBV2; D: TRBD2; J: TRBJ2-1
CDR3: CASSLAGNTIYF; DNA: TGTGCCAGCAGCCTTGCTGGAAACACCATATATTTT; size: -; V: TRBV6-5; D: -; J: TRBJ1-3
CDR3: CASGGTAQPQHF; DNA: TGTGCTAGTGGGGGGACAGCCCAGCCCCAGCATTTT; size: once; V: TRBV12-5; D: TRBD1; J: TRBJ1-5
CDR3: CASSFGQEETQYF; DNA: TGCGCCAGCAGCTTTGGTCAGGAAGAGACCCAGTACTTC; size: once; V: TRBV5-1; D: -; J: TRBJ2-5
CDR3: CASSLVAERTADGYTF; DNA: TGTGCCAGCAGTTTAGTAGCGGAACGGACGGCAGATGGCTACACCTTC; size: -; V: TRBV27; D: -; J: TRBJ1-2
CDR3: CASSLGGGGPREQYF; DNA: TGTGCCAGCAGCTTAGGTGGCGGGGGGCCTCGGGAGCAGTACTTC; size: -; V: TRBV7-2; D: TRBD2; J: TRBJ2-7
CDR3: CASSDKGQGNSPLHF; DNA: TGTGCCAGCAGCGACAAGGGACAGGGGAATTCACCCCTCCACTTT; size: -; V: TRBV9; D: TRBD1; J: TRBJ1-6
CDR3: CASRASGMNEQFF; DNA: TGTGCCAGCAGGGCTAGCGGGATGAATGAGCAGTTCTTC; size: once; V: TRBV6-5; D: TRBD2; J: TRBJ2-1
CDR3: CASSRGGQGTGNTIYF; DNA: TGTGCCAGCAGCCGTGGGGGACAGGGGACCGGAAACACCATATATTTT; size: -; V: TRBV16; D: TRBD1; J: TRBJ1-3
CDR3: CASSRTGNSETQYF; DNA: TGTGCCAGCTCACGGACAGGGAATTCAGAGACCCAGTACTTC; size: once; V: TRBV18; D: TRBD1; J: TRBJ2-5
CDR3: CASSPTDAGELFF; DNA: TGCGCCAGCAGCCCTACAGACGCCGGGGAGCTGTTTTTT; size: -; V: TRBV5-1; D: -; J: TRBJ2-2
CDR3: CASGLGGKAQYF; DNA: TGTGCTAGTGGTTTGGGCGGGAAGGCCCAGTACTTC; size: -; V: TRBV12-5; D: -; J: TRBJ2-5
CDR3: CASSEVAVTGELFF; DNA: TGTGCCAGCAGTGAAGTAGCGGTTACCGGGGAGCTGTTTTTT; size: once; V: TRBV2; D: -; J: TRBJ2-2
CDR3: CASSQDLSLRSGANVLTF; DNA: TGCGCCAGCAGCCAAGACCTGTCCCTCAGGTCTGGGGCCAACGTCCTGACTTTC; size: -; V: TRBV4-1; D: -; J: TRBJ2-6
CDR3: CASSLTSNRGLGEKLFF; DNA: TGCGCCAGCAGCTTGACCTCAAACAGGGGGCTGGGTGAAAAACTGTTTTTT; size: -; V: TRBV5-1; D: TRBD1; J: TRBJ1-4